This TCR beta chain was obtained from a study of blood T cell repertoires in COVID-19. Profiling relied on immunoSEQ multiplex PCR, and the TCRdb table lists in-frame clones only, not all of them. The sample contains a few hundred thousand clones, around 89% of which appear only once. CDR1 is MGHRA, CDR2 YSYEKL, per germline. V lost 1 base to trimming and J lost 8 bases; unmatched junction nucleotides: 5. The CDR3 extends over 15 amino acids. The sequenced sample consisted of peripheral blood. The V gene is TRBV4-1, the J gene TRBJ1-4, with 9 bases identical to TRBD1. The clonotype comes from a man in his sixties who had recovered from COVID-19. CDR3 protein: CASSQVGQGMEKLFF. CDR3 bases: TGCGCCAGCAGCCAAGTAGGACAGGGGATGGAAAAACTGTTTTTT.